Listed here are 8 T cell receptor beta chains from one sample, sequenced in a study of T cell changes during pregnancy in multiple sclerosis. Libraries were prepared by immunoSEQ multiplex PCR; TCRdb keeps only in-frame clonotypes and omits some of them. Counted here are about 110,000 clones, about nine tenths occurring once; the ten biggest clones make up about 3.5%. The sequences come from peripheral blood, collected after pregnancy. Source of these receptors: a female donor with multiple sclerosis, enrolled in a pregnancy study.

CDR3 sequence (DNA): TGCGCCAGCAGCTTGGCTAGCGGGGAGGTTGAGCAGTTCTTC. Protein product: CASSLASGEVEQFF. V usage is TRBV5-1 and J usage is TRBJ2-1, with 9 positions matching TRBD2. The V segment lost 0 bases and the J segment 9 bases; nucleotides outside the gene matches: 4. Germline V gene lookup returns CDR1 SGHRS and CDR2 YFSETQ. This CDR3 has 14 residues.

The chain joins TRBV29-1 to TRBJ1-1, with D perhaps TRBD1 (5 bases). Germline loops: CDR1 SQVTM, CDR2 ANQGSEA. The V and J ends lost 6 bases and 4 bases respectively, with 15 bases between them. This CDR3 has 13 amino acids. CDR3 nucleotide sequence: TGCAGCGTGGGCCCCCCGGGGGGCACTGAAGCTTTCTTT. Translating gives CSVGPPGGTEAFF.

The chain has TRBV2 and TRBJ1-5; no clear D. V lost 7 bases and J 4 bases, leaving 17 bases between the germline ends. Germline V gene lookup returns CDR1 SNHLY and CDR2 FYNNEI. The CDR3 is 15 residues long. CDR3 amino acids: CASTLEANPNQPQHF. The CDR3 DNA reads TGTGCCAGCACCTTGGAGGCGAACCCTAATCAGCCCCAGCATTTT.

The rearrangement uses TRBV9 and TRBJ2-1, with D possibly TRBD2 on 5 matching bases. Germline lookup yields CDR1 SGDLS and CDR2 YYNGEE. The CDR3 extends over 16 amino acids. Trimming pared 3 bases from V and 7 bases from J, leaving 20 bases between. CDR3 nucleotide sequence: TGTGCCAGCAGCGCGGAGGCGAGTCCCCAGCGGAATGAGCAGTTCTTC. Its translation is CASSAEASPQRNEQFF.

V gene TRBV6-1 combines with J gene TRBJ1-3; 7 bases are a match to TRBD1. Trimming at V came to 7 bases and at J to 3 bases, leaving 6 bases not matched to a gene. CDR3 length: 14 amino acids. Per germline, CDR1 MNHNS and CDR2 SASEGT. CDR3: CASKNRGGGNTIYF. For the CDR3, the DNA is TGTGCCAGCAAGAACAGGGGAGGTGGAAACACCATATATTTT.

The DNA for the CDR3 is TGTGCCAGCAGCTCCGTTAACTATGGCTACACCTTC. Translation: CASSSVNYGYTF. The V call is TRBV7-9, the J call TRBJ1-2, with D unresolved. This CDR3 contains 12 residues. Between the trimmed V and J ends, which lost 4 bases and 1 base, there was a span of 4 bases. Germline V gives CDR1 SEHNR, CDR2 FQNEAQ (reference sequence).

The chain is built from TRBV19 and TRBJ1-6, with TRBD1 identical over 7 bases. This CDR3 contains 16 residues. Germline V CDR1 and CDR2: LNHDA, SQIVND (reference sequence). With 5 bases clipped from V and 5 bases from J, the junction kept 9 bases outside the gene matches. CDR3 sequence: CASSPGGGLDNSPLHF. CDR3 bases: TGTGCCAGTAGTCCAGGGGGAGGATTGGATAATTCACCCCTCCACTTT.

The genes are TRBV4-2 and TRBJ2-2, with D hard to call. There are 13 residues in the CDR3. V was cut by 0 bases and J by 5 bases, with 4 bases left in between. Germline values: CDR1 LGHNA, CDR2 YNFKEQ. This CDR3 is CASSQDQTGELFF. CDR3 DNA sequence: TGTGCCAGCAGCCAAGATCAAACCGGGGAGCTGTTTTTT.